A selection of T cell receptor beta chains follows, all from one sample in a study of response to subunit inactivated influenza vaccine. A single record per CDR3 protein comes from TCRdb applying MiXCR to the RT-PCR reads. The table has 450,000 to 600,000 distinct CDR3 sequences, approximately 7.1% seen once. Here the sequenced sample was PBMCs from blood, taken approximately 25 months after vaccination. All receptors derive from a man aged 50 to 75 who received an inactivated influenza vaccine. Each CDR3 is given with its conserved first and last residue. A D gene is named only where the DNA matches it firmly. Clone sizes are given selectively: once, few, many, or a class where the clone is expanded.

v_call: TRBV6-2/TRBV6-3
j_call: TRBJ1-1
clone_size: .
cdr3_length: 14
d_call: .
cdr3_nt: TGTGCCAGCAGTTCGTGGGGGGAGAACACTGAAGCTTTCTTT
cdr3_aa: CASSSWGENTEAFF

v_call: TRBV5-1
j_call: TRBJ1-2
clone_size: many
cdr3_length: 15
d_call: TRBD1
cdr3_nt: TGCGCCAGCAGCATAGGGACAGCCCGGAACTATGGCTACACCTTC
cdr3_aa: CASSIGTARNYGYTF

v_call: TRBV18
j_call: TRBJ1-2
clone_size: few
cdr3_length: 14
d_call: .
cdr3_nt: TGTGCCAGCTCACGCAGAGAACAGACCTATGGCTACACCTTC
cdr3_aa: CASSRREQTYGYTF

v_call: TRBV12-3/TRBV12-4
j_call: TRBJ2-3
clone_size: few
cdr3_length: 15
d_call: TRBD2
cdr3_nt: TGTGCCAGCAGTTTAACGGGGGGGCGTTCAGATACGCAGTATTTT
cdr3_aa: CASSLTGGRSDTQYF

v_call: TRBV6-2/TRBV6-3
j_call: TRBJ2-7
clone_size: .
cdr3_length: 13
d_call: .
cdr3_nt: TGTGCCAGCAGTTGGGCGGGACAGATCGAGCAGTACTTC
cdr3_aa: CASSWAGQIEQYF

v_call: TRBV20-1
j_call: TRBJ2-7
clone_size: few
cdr3_length: 15
d_call: .
cdr3_nt: TGCAGTGTTAAGGTAACGGCGGTCCTGGATGACGAGCAGTACTTC
cdr3_aa: CSVKVTAVLDDEQYF

v_call: TRBV6-1
j_call: TRBJ2-5
clone_size: .
cdr3_length: 15
d_call: TRBD2
cdr3_nt: TGTGCCAGCAGTCGCAGGCGGGAGGGCCCGGGGACCCAGTACTTC
cdr3_aa: CASSRRREGPGTQYF

v_call: TRBV12-3/TRBV12-4
j_call: TRBJ2-1
clone_size: many
cdr3_length: 15
d_call: TRBD2
cdr3_nt: TGTGCCAGCAGCCCTAGCGGGAACCCTTACAATGAGCAGTTCTTC
cdr3_aa: CASSPSGNPYNEQFF

v_call: TRBV7-8
j_call: TRBJ2-1
clone_size: .
cdr3_length: 13
d_call: TRBD2
cdr3_nt: TGTGCCAGCAGCAATGGACTAGCCCGAGAACAGTTCTTC
cdr3_aa: CASSNGLAREQFF

v_call: TRBV20-1
j_call: TRBJ2-3
clone_size: .
cdr3_length: 16
d_call: TRBD2
cdr3_nt: TGCAGTGCAAGAGGGCTAGCGGGGTGGTCCACAGATACGCAGTATTTT
cdr3_aa: CSARGLAGWSTDTQYF

v_call: TRBV9
j_call: TRBJ1-6
clone_size: .
cdr3_length: 15
d_call: TRBD1
cdr3_nt: TGTGCCAGCAGCGTAGAGGACAGGGTGATATCACCCCTCCACTTT
cdr3_aa: CASSVEDRVISPLHF

v_call: TRBV20-1
j_call: TRBJ2-3
clone_size: .
cdr3_length: 17
d_call: .
cdr3_nt: TGCAGTGCTAGAGTGGCGGGAATAACCACGAACACAGATACGCAGTATTTT
cdr3_aa: CSARVAGITTNTDTQYF

v_call: TRBV20-1
j_call: TRBJ2-7
clone_size: many
cdr3_length: 13
d_call: .
cdr3_nt: TGCAGTGCTAGAGAGGTCCTGAGGGGCGAGCAGTACTTC
cdr3_aa: CSAREVLRGEQYF

v_call: TRBV12-3/TRBV12-4
j_call: TRBJ2-3
clone_size: many
cdr3_length: 15
d_call: TRBD1
cdr3_nt: TGTGCCAGCAGCACCGGACAGGGGTCCACAGATACGCAGTATTTT
cdr3_aa: CASSTGQGSTDTQYF

v_call: TRBV27
j_call: TRBJ1-2
clone_size: .
cdr3_length: 13
d_call: .
cdr3_nt: TGTGCCAGCGGTTGGGGGGGAGATTCAGGCTACACCTTC
cdr3_aa: CASGWGGDSGYTF

v_call: TRBV5-1
j_call: TRBJ2-1
clone_size: few
cdr3_length: 17
d_call: TRBD2
cdr3_nt: TGCGCCAGCAGCAGGACCGGGACTAGCGGGGCGTGGGTTGAGCAGTTCTTC
cdr3_aa: CASSRTGTSGAWVEQFF

v_call: TRBV4-1
j_call: TRBJ1-4
clone_size: many
cdr3_length: 14
d_call: .
cdr3_nt: TGCGCCAGCAGCCACACCACAGGGAACGAAAAACTGTTTTTT
cdr3_aa: CASSHTTGNEKLFF

v_call: TRBV6-2/TRBV6-3
j_call: TRBJ1-5
clone_size: few
cdr3_length: 16
d_call: .
cdr3_nt: TGTGCCAGCATCCCCGGTAGGAGCAGCAGCAATCAGCCCCAGCATTTT
cdr3_aa: CASIPGRSSSNQPQHF

v_call: TRBV5-5
j_call: TRBJ1-2
clone_size: many
cdr3_length: 16
d_call: .
cdr3_nt: TGTGCCAGCAGCTTGGAATATAGGGCCCTGGGTGGCGGCTACACCTTC
cdr3_aa: CASSLEYRALGGGYTF

v_call: TRBV5-1
j_call: TRBJ2-1
clone_size: many
cdr3_length: 14
d_call: TRBD1
cdr3_nt: TGCGCCAGTACCCGGGACAGAGAATACAATGAGCAGTTCTTC
cdr3_aa: CASTRDREYNEQFF

v_call: TRBV21-1
j_call: TRBJ2-4
clone_size: few
cdr3_length: 14
d_call: .
cdr3_nt: TGTGCCAGCAGCAAATTAACGGGTCTTAACATTCAGTACTTC
cdr3_aa: CASSKLTGLNIQYF

v_call: TRBV20-1
j_call: TRBJ2-1
clone_size: many
cdr3_length: 17
d_call: TRBD2
cdr3_nt: TGCAGTGCTAGAGCGTCGGTCGGGAGGGGCTCCTACAATGAGCAGTTCTTC
cdr3_aa: CSARASVGRGSYNEQFF

v_call: TRBV5-1
j_call: TRBJ2-5
clone_size: few
cdr3_length: 13
d_call: .
cdr3_nt: TGCGCCAGCAGCTTGCAGGGTTCAGAGACCCAGTACTTC
cdr3_aa: CASSLQGSETQYF

v_call: TRBV7-9
j_call: TRBJ1-2
clone_size: .
cdr3_length: 12
d_call: .
cdr3_nt: TGTGCCAGCAGGACAGGCGGCTATGGCTACACCTTC
cdr3_aa: CASRTGGYGYTF

v_call: TRBV28
j_call: TRBJ2-3
clone_size: .
cdr3_length: 16
d_call: TRBD2
cdr3_nt: TGTGCCAGCAGTTTAGAACTAGCGGATTTGACAGATACGCAGTATTTT
cdr3_aa: CASSLELADLTDTQYF

v_call: TRBV20-1
j_call: TRBJ2-7
clone_size: .
cdr3_length: 15
d_call: TRBD1
cdr3_nt: TGCAGTGCTAGATCGGGACAGGGGGCTGTGTACGAGCAGTACTTC
cdr3_aa: CSARSGQGAVYEQYF

v_call: TRBV12-3/TRBV12-4
j_call: TRBJ1-1
clone_size: many
cdr3_length: 13
d_call: .
cdr3_nt: TGTGCCAGCAGTCCGACAGGGAACACTGAAGCTTTCTTT
cdr3_aa: CASSPTGNTEAFF

v_call: TRBV29-1
j_call: TRBJ2-2
clone_size: .
cdr3_length: 15
d_call: .
cdr3_nt: TGCAGCGTTGCTCGGGGTCTATCGAACACCGGGGAGCTGTTTTTT
cdr3_aa: CSVARGLSNTGELFF

v_call: TRBV29-1
j_call: TRBJ2-3
clone_size: many
cdr3_length: 13
d_call: TRBD1
cdr3_nt: TGCAGCGTTGCCAGACAGGGTAGAGATACGCAGTATTTT
cdr3_aa: CSVARQGRDTQYF

v_call: TRBV7-8
j_call: TRBJ2-5
clone_size: .
cdr3_length: 14
d_call: TRBD2
cdr3_nt: TGTGCCAGCAGCCGGGAGGCCTTTACGGAGACCCAGTACTTC
cdr3_aa: CASSREAFTETQYF

v_call: TRBV9
j_call: TRBJ2-1
clone_size: many
cdr3_length: 14
d_call: .
cdr3_nt: TGTGCCAGCAGCGTCCGGGGGAAAGGCGATGAGCAGTTCTTC
cdr3_aa: CASSVRGKGDEQFF

v_call: TRBV12-3/TRBV12-4
j_call: TRBJ2-1
clone_size: many
cdr3_length: 18
d_call: TRBD2
cdr3_nt: TGTGCCAGCAGTATCTTTTTTTCTGAGCGGGGGACCTACAATGAGCAGTTCTTC
cdr3_aa: CASSIFFSERGTYNEQFF

v_call: TRBV6-1
j_call: TRBJ1-4
clone_size: .
cdr3_length: 13
d_call: TRBD1
cdr3_nt: TGTGCCATACACACAGGGGTGGATGAAAAACTGTTTTTT
cdr3_aa: CAIHTGVDEKLFF

v_call: TRBV7-8
j_call: TRBJ2-2
clone_size: .
cdr3_length: 19
d_call: TRBD2
cdr3_nt: TGTGCCAGCAGCCCCCCTCCAAGCGGGAGGGACAGTAACACCGGGGAGCTGTTTTTT
cdr3_aa: CASSPPPSGRDSNTGELFF

v_call: TRBV5-1
j_call: TRBJ2-5
clone_size: .
cdr3_length: 14
d_call: TRBD1
cdr3_nt: TGCGCCAGCAGATCCGGGACAGGACAAGAGACCCAGTACTTC
cdr3_aa: CASRSGTGQETQYF

v_call: TRBV28
j_call: TRBJ2-2
clone_size: few
cdr3_length: 15
d_call: TRBD1
cdr3_nt: TGTGCCAGCAGTTCAGGACAGGGACGGACCGGGGAGCTGTTTTTT
cdr3_aa: CASSSGQGRTGELFF

v_call: TRBV4-2
j_call: TRBJ2-2
clone_size: .
cdr3_length: 15
d_call: .
cdr3_nt: TGTGCCAGCAGCCAAGCGGGGGTGAGCACCGGGGAGCTGTTTTTT
cdr3_aa: CASSQAGVSTGELFF

v_call: TRBV24-1
j_call: TRBJ2-1
clone_size: few
cdr3_length: 15
d_call: .
cdr3_nt: TGTGCCACCAGTGATTTGGGGCCCGGGGGCAATGAGCAGTTCTTC
cdr3_aa: CATSDLGPGGNEQFF

v_call: TRBV20-1
j_call: TRBJ2-2
clone_size: few
cdr3_length: 16
d_call: TRBD2
cdr3_nt: TGCAGTGCTAGAGGTCGGCTAGCGGGAGGGACCGGGGAGCTGTTTTTT
cdr3_aa: CSARGRLAGGTGELFF

v_call: TRBV20-1
j_call: TRBJ2-7
clone_size: few
cdr3_length: 14
d_call: TRBD2
cdr3_nt: TGCAGTGCCACACCCGGGACTATCCTCTACGAGCAGTACTTC
cdr3_aa: CSATPGTILYEQYF

v_call: TRBV2
j_call: TRBJ2-7
clone_size: few
cdr3_length: 13
d_call: .
cdr3_nt: TGTGCCAGCAGTGACCTAAAGCAGGACGAGCAGTACTTC
cdr3_aa: CASSDLKQDEQYF

v_call: TRBV12-3/TRBV12-4
j_call: TRBJ2-4
clone_size: few
cdr3_length: 14
d_call: .
cdr3_nt: TGTGCCAGCAGTTGGGCAGCCGGAAAAAACATTCAGTACTTC
cdr3_aa: CASSWAAGKNIQYF

v_call: TRBV15
j_call: TRBJ2-7
clone_size: few
cdr3_length: 14
d_call: .
cdr3_nt: TGTGCCACCAGCAGAGATGGAATAGCCTACGAGCAGTACTTC
cdr3_aa: CATSRDGIAYEQYF